The source of this T cell receptor (beta chain) is a study of blood T cell repertoires in COVID-19. The wider study: Sources were T cells, B-cell-depleted T cells, or PBMCs; the material itself was cDNA or gDNA.

Assay: immunoSEQ multiplex PCR; the TCRdb copy retains only in-frame clones and omits some. This repertoire shows approximately 130,000 clones, approximately 84% found once; its top ten account for roughly 18%. This clone was detected only a few times. V gave up 5 bases and J gave up 4 bases; unmatched junction bases: 16. Germline V CDR1 and CDR2: MGHRA, YSYEKL. The CDR3 has 18 residues. The receptor's source is a woman aged 45-59 years who had recovered from COVID-19. Sample: peripheral blood. The genes are TRBV4-1 and TRBJ2-1, with 8 nucleotides matching TRBD2. The CDR3 coding sequence is TGCGCCAGCAGCTACGCTTCGGGGGGGAGAGGAGCTTACAATGAGCAGTTCTTC. Translated: CASSYASGGRGAYNEQFF.